This T cell receptor (beta chain) was recovered during a study of T cell repertoires in cytomegalovirus infection. The wider study: Public signatures in TCR beta pointed to CMV infection and matching HLA type.

This clonotype occurred many times. Its target is unknown. TCRdb re-derived calls from the reads in MiXCR, one entry per CDR3 protein. The table lists hundreds of thousands of distinct CDR3 sequences, roughly 15% of them singletons. Trimming removed 6 bases at V and 2 bases at J, with 22 bases between. Germline V gene lookup returns CDR1 SNHLY and CDR2 FYNNEI. The length of the CDR3 is 18 residues. Study-wide findings and caveats: Adding up the frequency of public TCR beta families identified people who carried CMV plus the relevant HLA. The ex vivo response was dominated by HLA-C-restricted CMV-specific TCR beta clonotypes.

The J gene is TRBJ2-2, the V gene TRBV2; D unclear. This clonotype was sampled from a human donor in good health (CMV status not recorded). Some clones in this sample may be carry-over from other donors' samples. Sequences were obtained from PBMCs. CDR3 residues: CASSLFTGPSFNTGELFF. The DNA for the CDR3 is TGTGCCAGCAGCCTTTTCACCGGGCCGAGCTTTAACACCGGGGAGCTGTTTTTT.